The 16 T cell receptor beta chains below all came from one sample that was sequenced in a study of post-analysis software for immune sequencing data. Study-wide findings and caveats: Five TRBV segments, TRBV5-6, TRBV5-1 and TRBV20-1 among them, were found more frequent in patients than controls.

These receptors have no known antigen. Sequencing libraries made from TCR beta cDNA carried unique molecular identifiers. TCRdb fed the PCR reads into MiXCR, producing one record per CDR3 protein. This sample has hundreds of thousands of distinct CDR3 sequences; approximately 53% occur once, and the top ten carry over 4%. Material: blood. The source is a girl under 18 with multiple sclerosis.

This clonotype was detected many times. In nucleotides, the CDR3 is TGTGCCAGCAAGTCGTCAATAGGGTCTGAAGCTTTCTTT. This sequence encodes CASKSSIGSEAFF. This rearrangement joins TRBV27 to TRBJ1-1, with D unresolved. V shed 7 bases and J shed 6 bases, with 15 bases lying between them. The germline V gene has CDR1 MNHEY and CDR2 SMNVEV (reference sequence). CDR3 length: 13 residues.

This clonotype has more than one count but fewer than ten. The chain links TRBV7-7 to TRBJ2-7; no clear D gene. Trimming removed 0 bases at V and 3 bases at J, with 9 bases between. Germline V gene lookup returns CDR1 SSHAT and CDR2 FNYEAQ (reference sequence). The CDR3 has 14 amino acids. The CDR3 reads CASSLALKGYEQYF. CDR3 sequence (DNA): TGTGCCAGCAGCTTAGCACTCAAGGGCTACGAGCAGTACTTC. Full variable domain (rest looked up from reference TRBV7-7 and TRBJ2-7): GAGVSQSPRYKVTKRGQDVTLRCDPISSHATLYWYQQALGQGPEFLTYFNYEAQPDKSGLPSDRFSAERPEGSISTLTIQRTEQRDSAMYRCASSLALKGYEQYFGPGTRLTVT.

The gene calls are TRBV15 and TRBJ2-5; 12 nucleotides align to TRBD1. The CDR3 consists of 18 residues. CDR1 and CDR2 (germline): LNHNV, YYDKDF (reference sequence). After removal of 2 bases from V and 5 bases from J, the junction contained 12 bases not matched to a gene. The CDR3 bases are TGTGCCACCAGCAGAACGGCTTCCCGGGACAGGGGGCTTGAGACCCAGTACTTC. It encodes CATSRTASRDRGLETQYF.

V is TRBV12-3 or TRBV12-4 and J is TRBJ1-5, with D perhaps matching TRBD1 (5 bases). The CDR3 has 14 residues. V gave up 7 bases and J gave up 3 bases, with 13 bases separating them. The CDR3 loop reads CASTLKQVNQPQHF. For the CDR3, the DNA is TGTGCCAGCACTCTAAAACAGGTCAATCAGCCCCAGCATTTT.

This clonotype has just a few counts. The chain combines TRBV5-1 with TRBJ2-1, with no clear D. This CDR3 region has 16 residues. V was trimmed by 1 base and J by 7 bases, leaving 18 bases between them. Per germline, CDR1 SGHRS and CDR2 YFSETQ. The DNA for the CDR3 is TGCGCCAGCAGCTTGATCCCGGGCGTAGTTGGGAATGAGCAGTTCTTC. It encodes CASSLIPGVVGNEQFF.

The chain carries TRBV4-1 and TRBJ2-3; D ambiguous. V lost 1 base, J lost 0 bases, and 8 bases lay in between. This CDR3 is built from 15 residues. CDR1 is MGHRA, CDR2 YSYEKL, per germline. CDR3 DNA sequence: TGCGCCAGCAGCCAAGTTGCAGGTAGCACAGATACGCAGTATTTT. Amino acid sequence: CASSQVAGSTDTQYF.

The chain is built from TRBV6-6 and TRBJ2-7; D may be TRBD2 (7 bases). Germline loops: CDR1 MNHNY, CDR2 SVGAGI (reference sequence). Trimming left V 6 bases short and J 4 bases short, with 13 bases between. The CDR3 totals 13 residues. CDR3 sequence reads: CASRRGGVYEQYF. DNA for the CDR3: TGTGCCAGCAGAAGGGGGGGGGTTTACGAGCAGTACTTC.

The rearrangement uses TRBV29-1 and TRBJ2-1, with TRBD2 matching 8 bases. Per the germline V gene, CDR1 is SQVTM and CDR2 is ANQGSEA. J lost 0 bases, V lost 6 bases, and 13 bases had no gene match. The CDR3 extends over 17 amino acids. Written as DNA, the CDR3 is TGCAGCGTCGGGGGGGGGCACGCCGAGAGCTCCTACAATGAGCAGTTCTTC. It codes for CSVGGGHAESSYNEQFF.

This clonotype appeared a few times. This chain uses TRBV6-5 with TRBJ2-7, with 7 bases matching TRBD1. The J segment lost 7 bases and the V segment lost 5 bases, leaving 11 bases of the junction unmatched. CDR1 MNHEY and CDR2 SVGAGI come from the germline V gene. The CDR3 contains 14 residues. The CDR3 DNA reads as TGTGCCAGCAGTAGTTACAGGGGACGAAGAGAGCAGTACTTC. Protein sequence: CASSSYRGRREQYF.

The genes are TRBV5-1 and TRBJ2-1; a weak D match, TRBD2 (6 bases). Trimming removed 2 bases at V and 9 bases at J, with 15 bases between. Germline V gives CDR1 SGHRS, CDR2 YFSETQ. The CDR3 extends over 14 amino acids. The CDR3 DNA is TGCGCCAGCAGCTTCACCGGGAGCCCGGGTGAGCAGTTCTTC. Translating it yields CASSFTGSPGEQFF.

The chain couples TRBV29-1 to TRBJ1-1, with D tentatively TRBD1 (5 bases). Germline V gene data show CDR1 as SQVTM and CDR2 as ANQGSEA. This CDR3 has 14 residues. V shed 6 bases and J shed 0 bases, with 14 bases lying between them. The CDR3 bases are TGCAGCGTAACCCACGGGGGTATGAACACTGAAGCTTTCTTT. This sequence encodes CSVTHGGMNTEAFF.

The V call is TRBV6-6, the J call TRBJ2-7, with a tentative D call TRBD1 (5 bases). The V and J ends lost 6 bases and 1 base respectively, with 13 bases between them. The CDR3 totals 14 residues. Germline V gene lookup returns CDR1 MNHNY and CDR2 SVGAGI (reference sequence). CDR3 in DNA: TGTGCCAGCAGAGACAGTGATACTTCCTACGAGCAGTACTTC. Amino acids: CASRDSDTSYEQYF.

The chain couples TRBV21-1 to TRBJ2-5; the table assigns TRBD2, which was not confirmed against the DNA. The tail of the sequence fits TRBJ2-4 better, so the J call may be wrong. TRBV21-1 is classified as a pseudogene. CDR3 size: 18 residues. CDR3 nucleotide sequence: TGTGCCAGCCCAGCAAGGGTAGCGGGAGAGGGCGCCAAAAACATTCAGTACTTC. Amino acids: CASPARVAGEGAKNIQYF.

In this sample, this clonotype turned up once. The rearrangement links TRBV4-1 to TRBJ1-5; D remains unclear. Looked up from germline, CDR1 is MGHRA and CDR2 is YSYEKL. V was shortened by 0 bases and J by 2 bases, with 11 bases between the two germline ends. The CDR3 totals 16 residues. CDR3 DNA: TGCGCCAGCAGCCAAGAGAGTGAGAGACGCAATCAGCCCCAGCATTTT. It codes for CASSQESERRNQPQHF.

The chain has TRBV6-6 and TRBJ2-7; 7 positions match TRBD2. Germline lookup yields CDR1 MNHNY and CDR2 SVGAGI (reference sequence). Trimming cost V 2 bases and J 3 bases; bases outside gene matches: 13. The CDR3 spans 17 residues. CDR3 protein: CASSYRRRASGVYEQYF. CDR3 sequence (DNA): TGTGCCAGCAGTTACCGCCGGCGTGCTAGCGGAGTCTACGAGCAGTACTTC.

V and J are TRBV12-3 or TRBV12-4 and TRBJ1-5; 7 bases are shared with TRBD1. The CDR3 is 15 amino acids. V shed 6 bases and J 5 bases; nucleotides not matched to a gene: 10. The CDR3 region is CASRRQGGSYQPQHF. The CDR3 bases are TGTGCCAGCAGAAGACAGGGAGGATCGTATCAGCCCCAGCATTTT.